The clone carrying this T cell receptor (beta chain) was seen many times. Its specificity is not known. The read terminates 3 residues before the CDR3 end, so the remaining end is supplied by the germline J gene. This entry belongs to a study of T cell clonality in common variable immunodeficiency. The CDR3 length is 12 residues. The CVID group had roughly 15 females and around 29 males, mean age around 40. The method was immunoSEQ multiplex PCR; TCRdb's version includes in-frame clones alone and lacks a portion of them. Found here are several thousand clones, no singletons; the ten largest cover roughly 4.3%. Findings of the study overall: Reportedly, TCR beta sequences from common variable immunodeficiency showed fewer deletions and N-nucleotide insertions.

The chain links TRBV12-3 or TRBV12-4 to TRBJ1-1; D remains ambiguous. The clonotype originates from a human donor with common variable immunodeficiency. Sequencing used peripheral blood mononuclear cells. The CDR3 loop is CASSLDRRLAFF. The CDR3 DNA, read in part, is TGTGCCAGCAGCCTTGACCGGAGACTG.